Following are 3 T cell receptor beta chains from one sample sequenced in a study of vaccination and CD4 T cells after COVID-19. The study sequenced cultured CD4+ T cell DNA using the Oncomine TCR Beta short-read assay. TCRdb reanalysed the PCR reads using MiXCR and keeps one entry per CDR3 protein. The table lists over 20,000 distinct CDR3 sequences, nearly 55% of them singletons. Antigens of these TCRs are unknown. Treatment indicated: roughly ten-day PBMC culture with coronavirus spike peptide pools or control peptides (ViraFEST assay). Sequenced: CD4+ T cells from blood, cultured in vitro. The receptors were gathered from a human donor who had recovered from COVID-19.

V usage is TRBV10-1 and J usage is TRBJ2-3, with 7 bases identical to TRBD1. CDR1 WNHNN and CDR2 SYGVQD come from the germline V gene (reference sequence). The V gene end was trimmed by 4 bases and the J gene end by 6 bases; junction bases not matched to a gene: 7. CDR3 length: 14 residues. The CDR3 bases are TGCGCCAGCAGTGTGGGACAGAGTCCCGATACGCAGTATTTT. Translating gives CASSVGQSPDTQYF.

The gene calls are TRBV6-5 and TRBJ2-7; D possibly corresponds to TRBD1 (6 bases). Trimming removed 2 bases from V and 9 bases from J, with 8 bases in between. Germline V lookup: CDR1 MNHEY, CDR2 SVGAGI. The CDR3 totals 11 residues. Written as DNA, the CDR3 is TGTGCCAGCAGTTACAAGGGGGTGCAGTACTTC. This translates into CASSYKGVQYF.

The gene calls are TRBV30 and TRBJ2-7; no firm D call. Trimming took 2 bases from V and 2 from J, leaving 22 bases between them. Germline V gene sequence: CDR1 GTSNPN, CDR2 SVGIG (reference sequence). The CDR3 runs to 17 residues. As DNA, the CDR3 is TGTGCCTGGAGTCCCCCTCCCCGTCTATCCCAAACCTACGAGCAGTACTTC. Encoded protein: CAWSPPPRLSQTYEQYF.